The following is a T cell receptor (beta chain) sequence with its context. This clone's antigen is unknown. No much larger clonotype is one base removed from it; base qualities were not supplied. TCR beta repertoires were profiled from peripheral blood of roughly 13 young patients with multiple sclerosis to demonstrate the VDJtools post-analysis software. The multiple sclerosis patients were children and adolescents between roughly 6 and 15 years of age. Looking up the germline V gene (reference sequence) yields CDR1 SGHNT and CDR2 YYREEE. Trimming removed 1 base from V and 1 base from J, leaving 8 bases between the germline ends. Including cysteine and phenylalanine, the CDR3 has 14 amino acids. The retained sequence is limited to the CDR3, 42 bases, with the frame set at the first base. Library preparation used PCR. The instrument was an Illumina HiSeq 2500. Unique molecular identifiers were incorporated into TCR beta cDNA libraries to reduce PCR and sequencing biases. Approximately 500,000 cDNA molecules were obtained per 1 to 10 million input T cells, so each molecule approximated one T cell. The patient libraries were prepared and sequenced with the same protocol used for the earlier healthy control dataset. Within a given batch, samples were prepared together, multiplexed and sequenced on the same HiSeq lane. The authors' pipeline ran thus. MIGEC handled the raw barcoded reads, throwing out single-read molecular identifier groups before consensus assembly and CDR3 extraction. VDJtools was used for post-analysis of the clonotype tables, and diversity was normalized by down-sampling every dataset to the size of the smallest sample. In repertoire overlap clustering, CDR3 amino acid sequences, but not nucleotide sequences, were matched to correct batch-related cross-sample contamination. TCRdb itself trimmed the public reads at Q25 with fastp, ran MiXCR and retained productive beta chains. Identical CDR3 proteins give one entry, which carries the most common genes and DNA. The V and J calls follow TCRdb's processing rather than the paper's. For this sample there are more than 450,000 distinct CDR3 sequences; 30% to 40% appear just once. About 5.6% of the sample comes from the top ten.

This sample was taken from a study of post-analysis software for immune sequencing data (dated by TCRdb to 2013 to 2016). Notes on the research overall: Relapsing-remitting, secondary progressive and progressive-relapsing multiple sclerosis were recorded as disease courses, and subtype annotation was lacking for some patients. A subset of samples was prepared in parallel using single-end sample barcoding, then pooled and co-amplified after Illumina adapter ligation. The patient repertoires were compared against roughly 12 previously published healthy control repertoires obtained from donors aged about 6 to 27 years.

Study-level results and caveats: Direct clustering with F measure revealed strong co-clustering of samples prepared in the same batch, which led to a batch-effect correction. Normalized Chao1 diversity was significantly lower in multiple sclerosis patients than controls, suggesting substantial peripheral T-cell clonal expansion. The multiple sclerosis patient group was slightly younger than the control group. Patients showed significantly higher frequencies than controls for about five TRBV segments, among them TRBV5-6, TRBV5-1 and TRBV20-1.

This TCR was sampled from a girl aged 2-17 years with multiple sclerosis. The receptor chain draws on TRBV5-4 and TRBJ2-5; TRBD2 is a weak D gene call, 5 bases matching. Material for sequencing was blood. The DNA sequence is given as TGTGCCAGCAGCTTGATCGGGGTCCAAGAGACCCAGTACTTC. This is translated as CASSLIGVQETQYF.